This T cell receptor (beta chain) stems from a study of blood T cell repertoires in COVID-19. Study-wide context: Italy, Spain and the United States were the sources of the convalescent and acute COVID-19 samples. T cells, B-cell-depleted T cells, or PBMCs provided the cDNA or gDNA that served as material.

Study processing details: For nucleated cells, counts were estimated from reference gene primer amplification. Sequencing used immunoSEQ multiplex PCR; TCRdb keeps in-frame clones, though not all of them. The V and J calls and clone size are taken from that table; D and trimming were inferred from the DNA. The repertoire holds approximately 150,000 clones, 75% to 90% seen once, with roughly 35% in the top ten. This clone occurred a few times. The sequencing sample was made of peripheral blood. The TCR sequence derives from a man aged 45-65 years who had recovered from COVID-19.

The CDR3 spells CASSFQVSQETQYF. CDR3 sequence (DNA): TGTGCCAGCAGCTTTCAGGTCAGCCAAGAGACCCAGTACTTC. V usage is TRBV5-6 and J usage is TRBJ2-5, with no clear D. V shed 2 bases and J shed 1 base, with 9 bases lying between them. The length of the CDR3 is 14 residues. CDR1 is SGHDT and CDR2 is YYEEEE in the germline V gene.